The TCR beta chain described here comes from a study of a mutant IDH1 vaccine in newly diagnosed glioma. About the study: The start of vaccination came 4-6 weeks after radiotherapy alone, or with temozolomide cycles. Sex among treated patients split around 62% male, roughly 40% female; mean age was roughly 42 years.

CDR1 and CDR2 from the germline V gene are SGHTA and FQGTGA. There are 14 residues in the CDR3. Trimming took 0 bases from V and 5 from J, leaving 10 bases between them. About this clone itself: Antigen specificity is unknown.

Assay: immunoSEQ multiplex PCR; the TCRdb copy retains only in-frame clones and omits some. The table shows some 36,000 clones, with roughly 79% occurring only once. Time point here: week 5, during vaccination. Topical imiquimod was applied with each vaccine dose, which held 300 ug of mutant IDH1 20-mer peptide. The chain carries TRBV7-3 and TRBJ1-2, with TRBD1 as a possible D gene (6 bases). This TCR was sampled from a man in his forties or fifties with glioma. Sequencing was performed on PBMCs, taken from a glioma patient whose treatment included an IDH1 peptide vaccine. CDR3 amino acids: CASSLTGGNYGYTF. For the CDR3, the DNA is TGTGCCAGCAGCTTAACAGGGGGGAATTATGGCTACACCTTC.